Listed here are 7 T cell receptor beta chains from one sample, sequenced in a study of CD8 T cell repertoires and HIV-1 epitope variants. These receptors are not linked to any known antigen. Profiling relied on immunoSEQ multiplex PCR, and the TCRdb table lists in-frame clones only, not all of them. The sample lists around 4,000 clones; roughly two thirds were seen once. The sample was cultured CD8+ T cells derived from PBMCs. These receptor sequences come from a male donor with HIV.

The chain carries TRBV29-1 and TRBJ2-5; D may be TRBD1 or TRBD2 (5 bases each). Germline CDR1 and CDR2: SQVTM and ANQGSEA. V was pared by 3 bases and J by 2 bases, with 19 bases between. CDR3 length: 16 amino acids. As DNA, the CDR3 is TGCAGCGTTGACGGGGTGGGGCTGGGGCCTCAAGAGACCCAGTACTTC. Residues: CSVDGVGLGPQETQYF.

The sample holds a few counts of this clone. Here the CDR3 DNA reads TGTGCCAGCAGTGAAGAGAGCCTAGGAAACACCATATATTTT. It translates to CASSEESLGNTIYF. The chain is built from TRBV2 and TRBJ1-3; no clear D. V was cut by 1 base and J by 4 bases, with 8 bases left in between. CDR3 length: 14 residues. Germline V gene lookup returns CDR1 SNHLY and CDR2 FYNNEI.

This clone was detected only a few times. The chain joins TRBV20-1 to TRBJ2-1, with TRBD2 matching 7 bases. CDR3 length: 11 amino acids. In germline, CDR1 is DFQATT, CDR2 SNEGSKA (reference sequence). With 5 bases clipped from V and 10 bases from J, the junction kept 5 bases outside the gene matches. The CDR3 region is CSAQRGGEQFF. In DNA, the CDR3 is TGCAGTGCTCAGCGGGGCGGAGAGCAGTTCTTC.

This clone was counted a single time. The chain carries TRBV5-4 and TRBJ2-7, with 12 bases aligning to TRBD1. The J segment lost 5 bases and the V segment lost 3 bases, leaving 3 bases of the junction unmatched. The CDR3 spans 14 residues. Germline values: CDR1 SGHNT, CDR2 YYREEE (reference sequence). CDR3 bases: TGTGCCAGCAGCTCCGGGACAGGGGGCGACGAGCAGTACTTC. Its translation is CASSSGTGGDEQYF. The full variable domain, its missing parts supplied by reference TRBV5-4 and TRBJ2-7, is ETGVTQSPTHLIKTRGQQVTLRCSSQSGHNTVSWYQQALGQGPQFIFQYYREEENGRGNFPPRFSGLQFPNYSSELNVNALELDDSALYLCASSSGTGGDEQYFGPGTRLTVT.

This rearrangement joins TRBV19 to TRBJ2-1, with a weak D call TRBD2 (5 bases). Germline V gene data show CDR1 as LNHDA and CDR2 as SQIVND (reference sequence). The V end lost 3 bases, the J end lost 4 bases, and 13 bases lay between the germline ends. The CDR3 is 15 amino acids. CDR3 amino acids: CASSIGSGAYNEQFF. The CDR3 bases are TGTGCCAGTAGTATTGGGAGCGGAGCTTACAATGAGCAGTTCTTC.

V usage is TRBV28 and J usage is TRBJ1-4; D is unresolved. This CDR3 is built from 14 residues. V dropped 7 bases and J dropped 0 bases, with 9 bases sitting between them. CDR1 MDHEN and CDR2 SYDVKM come from the germline V gene. CDR3 DNA sequence: TGTGCCAGCACGGACGGAGCAACTAATGAAAAACTGTTTTTT. It encodes CASTDGATNEKLFF.

This clone appeared a single time. This chain links TRBV13 with TRBJ2-3, with 7 positions matching TRBD2. Per the germline V gene, CDR1 is PRHDT and CDR2 is FYEKMQ (reference sequence). The CDR3 contains 15 residues. With 0 bases clipped from V and 1 base from J, the junction kept 1 base outside the gene matches. The CDR3 bases are TGTGCCAGCAGCTTAGGACGGGGGGGCACAGATACGCAGTATTTT. This encodes CASSLGRGGTDTQYF.